This T cell receptor (beta chain) was identified in a study of T cells in Graves' hyperthyroidism and ophthalmopathy. Study-wide results and limits: Ophthalmopathy was separated from stable hyperthyroidism by a 13 V-J model. Blood also contained most expanded thyroid clonotypes above 0.001.

Researchers took RNA transcripts and amplified the TCR beta CDR3 regions from them. First-round RT-PCR with HTBI primers amplified the TCR CDR3 region. TCRdb re-derived calls from the multiplex PCR reads in MiXCR, one entry per CDR3 protein. Of under 450,000 distinct CDR3 sequences listed, about a sixth are singletons. This clonotype was seen many times. Antigen specificity is unknown. Graves' hyperthyroidism without ophthalmopathy progression within 18 months was termed stable. Fresh peripheral blood, around 11 ml of it, supplied the PBMCs. This clonotype originated in a woman younger than 35 with Graves' hyperthyroidism. Sequencing input: blood.

The CDR3 spells CASSFSEGVRPPYGYTF. The CDR3 DNA reads TGTGCCAGCAGCTTCTCGGAGGGGGTGCGACCCCCCTATGGCTACACCTTC. The chain has TRBV5-5 and TRBJ1-2; D is possibly TRBD1 (6 bases). The CDR3 has 17 residues. The V and J ends lost 2 bases and 4 bases respectively, with 21 bases between them. Per the germline V gene, CDR1 is SGHKS and CDR2 is YYEKEE (reference sequence).